These 14 T cell receptor beta chains share one sample of origin, sequenced in a study of CD8 T cells in Susac syndrome. An input of about 0.5 to 1 ug of RNA was subjected to reverse transcription using random hexamers. TCRdb used MiXCR to reprocess the immunoSEQ multiplex PCR reads, holding one entry per CDR3 protein. The data contain some 170,000 distinct CDR3 sequences, 85% to 95% of them singletons. The sample taken for sequencing was CD4+ T cells from PBMCs. These receptors all come from a human donor with Susac syndrome.

This clonotype appeared once. The V call is TRBV7-9, the J call TRBJ1-6, with TRBD1 matching 7 bases. This CDR3 comprises 14 residues. The V and J ends lost 5 bases and 5 bases, in that order; junction bases with no gene match: 3. Germline V gives CDR1 SEHNR, CDR2 FQNEAQ (reference sequence). The CDR3 DNA reads TGTGCCAGCAGCGTAGGACAGGATAATTCACCCCTCCACTTT. Protein sequence: CASSVGQDNSPLHF.

The rearrangement links TRBV7-2 to TRBJ1-1, with D hard to call. Germline-derived CDR1 and CDR2 are SGHTA and FQGNSA. The length of the CDR3 is 12 residues. V was pared by 5 bases and J by 7 bases, with 11 bases between. The CDR3 DNA reads TGTGCCAGCAGCCGAAGGAGGATTGAAGCTTTCTTT. Its translation is CASSRRRIEAFF.

V is TRBV28 and J is TRBJ2-5, with 11 bases identical to TRBD1. V trimming: 6 bases; J trimming: 5 bases; junction bases outside the gene matches: 11. Looked up from germline, CDR1 is MDHEN and CDR2 is SYDVKM. The CDR3 extends over 16 amino acids. The CDR3 coding sequence is TGTGCCAGCAGAGCTCGGACAGGGGGCTTTTGGGAGACCCAGTACTTC. Translating gives CASRARTGGFWETQYF.

The V call is TRBV12-3 or TRBV12-4, the J call TRBJ1-4; D possibly corresponds to TRBD1 (6 bases). Trimming pared 4 bases from V and 2 bases from J, leaving 8 bases between. This CDR3 has 14 residues. The CDR3 protein is CASSSQGTNEKLFF. CDR3 coding DNA: TGTGCCAGCAGTTCACAGGGTACTAATGAAAAACTGTTTTTT.

The rearrangement uses TRBV20-1 and TRBJ2-1, with 11 bases fitting TRBD2. Looked up from germline, CDR1 is DFQATT and CDR2 is SNEGSKA (reference sequence). CDR3 size: 14 residues. The ends lost 5 bases at V and 2 bases at J; junction bases unmatched: 2. The CDR3: CSAAGLAAYNEQFF. The CDR3 nucleotides are TGCAGTGCTGCGGGACTAGCGGCCTACAATGAGCAGTTCTTC.

The gene calls are TRBV12-3 or TRBV12-4 and TRBJ2-2; D is uncertain. Trimming took 6 bases from V and 8 from J, leaving 16 bases between them. This CDR3 is built from 14 residues. CDR3 residues: CASSPLQGSGELFF. The CDR3 DNA follows: TGTGCCAGCAGCCCACTACAAGGTTCTGGGGAGCTGTTTTTT.

The DNA for the CDR3 is TGTGCCAGCAGCCAAGAGCCCCAGCGACTTAATGAAAAACTGTTTTTT. It specifies CASSQEPQRLNEKLFF. The chain carries TRBV4-2 and TRBJ1-4; D is uncertain. Trimming left V 0 bases short and J 4 bases short, with 12 bases between. The V gene's germline CDR1 is LGHNA and CDR2 YNFKEQ. CDR3 size: 16 residues.

The genes are TRBV5-1 and TRBJ2-7; possibly TRBD1 for D (5 bases). Trimming took off 5 bases at V and 5 bases at J, with 23 bases between the two ends. Germline assignment: CDR1 SGHRS and CDR2 YFSETQ. The CDR3 covers 16 residues. The CDR3 DNA sequence: TGCGCCAGCAGTTCTGGACACTACAATGGGCCCCACGAGCAGTACTTC. Translating it yields CASSSGHYNGPHEQYF.

DNA for the CDR3: TGCGCCAGCAGCCAAACCGGGACCTTCTCCTACGAGCAGTACTTC. It translates to CASSQTGTFSYEQYF. V gene TRBV4-1 combines with J gene TRBJ2-7, with D perhaps being TRBD1 or TRBD2 (5 bases each). Germline V lookup: CDR1 MGHRA, CDR2 YSYEKL. Trimming pared 2 bases from V and 0 bases from J, leaving 11 bases between. The CDR3 length is 15 residues.

The V gene is TRBV29-1, the J gene TRBJ1-4; 10 bases align to TRBD1. V lost 5 bases and J lost 7; bases outside the gene matches: 1. The CDR3 has 12 residues. Germline CDR1 is SQVTM and CDR2 is ANQGSEA. CDR3 sequence reads: CSVRDRGEKLFF. DNA of the CDR3: TGCAGCGTTCGGGACAGGGGTGAAAAACTGTTTTTT.

This chain joins TRBV29-1 and TRBJ2-1; the match to TRBD2 covers 7 bases. Per the germline V gene, CDR1 is SQVTM and CDR2 is ANQGSEA. V trimming: 6 bases; J trimming: 8 bases; junction bases outside the gene matches: 10. The CDR3 runs 13 residues. For the CDR3, the DNA is TGCAGCGTCCTGACTAGCCACTTCTATGAGCAGTTCTTC. This codes for CSVLTSHFYEQFF.

This chain links TRBV2 with TRBJ2-3; 8 positions agree with TRBD1. Germline lookup yields CDR1 SNHLY and CDR2 FYNNEI. This CDR3 comprises 15 residues. Trimming at V came to 4 bases and at J to 0 bases, leaving 3 bases not matched to a gene. The CDR3 DNA sequence: TGTGCCAGCAGTGGGACAGGGCCTAGCACAGATACGCAGTATTTT. Encoded protein: CASSGTGPSTDTQYF. The full variable domain, with the rest looked up from reference TRBV2 and TRBJ2-3, is EPEVTQTPSHQVTQMGQEVILRCVPISNHLYFYWYRQILGQKVEFLVSFYNNEISEKSEIFDDQFSVERPDGSNFTLKIRSTKLEDSAMYFCASSGTGPSTDTQYFGPGTRLTVL.

The chain joins TRBV20-1 to TRBJ2-1; the match to TRBD2 covers 8 bases. This CDR3 has 13 amino acids. The J segment lost 2 bases and the V segment lost 6 bases, leaving 3 bases of the junction unmatched. Per germline, CDR1 DFQATT and CDR2 SNEGSKA (reference sequence). The CDR3 is CSARREAYNEQFF. The DNA for the CDR3 is TGCAGTGCGCGGCGGGAGGCCTACAATGAGCAGTTCTTC.

V gene TRBV20-1 combines with J gene TRBJ2-3; possibly TRBD2 for D (6 bases). There are 16 residues in the CDR3. The V gene lost 3 bases and the J gene lost 1 base, with 17 bases spanning the gap. CDR1 is DFQATT and CDR2 is SNEGSKA in the germline V gene (reference sequence). This CDR3 reads CSARGLRGLGTDTQYF. The DNA for the CDR3 is TGCAGTGCTAGGGGGCTTCGGGGGTTGGGCACAGATACGCAGTATTTT.